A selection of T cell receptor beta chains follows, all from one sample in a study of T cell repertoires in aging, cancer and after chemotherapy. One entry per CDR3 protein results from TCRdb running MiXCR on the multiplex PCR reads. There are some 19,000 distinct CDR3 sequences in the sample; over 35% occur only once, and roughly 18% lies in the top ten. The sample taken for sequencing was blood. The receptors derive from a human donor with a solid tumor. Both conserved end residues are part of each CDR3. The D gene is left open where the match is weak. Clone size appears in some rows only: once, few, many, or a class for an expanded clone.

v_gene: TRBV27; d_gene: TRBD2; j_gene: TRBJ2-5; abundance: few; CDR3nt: TGTGCCAGCAGTTTACCGGCGGGGGAAGAAAAGACCCAGTACTTC; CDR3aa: CASSLPAGEEKTQYF
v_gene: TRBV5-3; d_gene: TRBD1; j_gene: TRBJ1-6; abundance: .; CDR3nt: TGTGCCAGAATCCCGGACAGGGTAGGTAATTCACCCCTCCACTTT; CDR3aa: CARIPDRVGNSPLHF
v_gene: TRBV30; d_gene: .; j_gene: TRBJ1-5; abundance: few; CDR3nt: TGTGCCTGGAGTGTACGGGCGGGGAACAATCAGCCCCAGCATTTT; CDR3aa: CAWSVRAGNNQPQHF
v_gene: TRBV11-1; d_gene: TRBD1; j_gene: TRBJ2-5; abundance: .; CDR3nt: TGTGCCAGCACCTTCAGGGGGAAGGAAGAGACCCAGTACTTC; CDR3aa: CASTFRGKEETQYF
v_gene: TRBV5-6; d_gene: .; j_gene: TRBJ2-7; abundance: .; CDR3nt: TGTGCCAGCAGCTTGGGGAACCCCGCCGAGCAGTACTTC; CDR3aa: CASSLGNPAEQYF
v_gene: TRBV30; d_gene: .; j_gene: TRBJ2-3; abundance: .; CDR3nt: TGTGCCTGGAGTCTAAAAAGCACAGATACGCAGTATTTT; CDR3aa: CAWSLKSTDTQYF
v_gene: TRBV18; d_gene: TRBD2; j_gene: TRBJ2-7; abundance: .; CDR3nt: TGTGCCAGCTCACCACGACTAGCGGGAGTCCAATTCTCCTACGAGCAGTACTTC; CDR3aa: CASSPRLAGVQFSYEQYF
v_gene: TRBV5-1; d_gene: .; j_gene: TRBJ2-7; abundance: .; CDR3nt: TGCGCCAGCAGCTTGGGACAGGCCCTCCGGGAGCAGTACTTC; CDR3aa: CASSLGQALREQYF
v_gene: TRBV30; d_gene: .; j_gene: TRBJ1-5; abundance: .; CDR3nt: TGTGCCTGGAGTCGGGGGGATCAGCCCCAGCATTTT; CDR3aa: CAWSRGDQPQHF
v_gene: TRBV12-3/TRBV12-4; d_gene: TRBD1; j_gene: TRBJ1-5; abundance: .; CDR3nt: TGTGCCAGCAGTTTTGGGGACAGGGAGTGGCAGCCCCAGCATTTT; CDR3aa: CASSFGDREWQPQHF
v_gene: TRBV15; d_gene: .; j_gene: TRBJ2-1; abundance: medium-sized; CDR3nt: TGTGCCACCAGCACAGGACAGCCGCAGTTCTTC; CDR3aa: CATSTGQPQFF
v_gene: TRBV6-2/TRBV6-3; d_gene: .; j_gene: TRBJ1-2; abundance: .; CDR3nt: TGTGCCAGCAGTTACTCCGGCAGGGCGCCGGTACGCTATGGCTACACCTTC; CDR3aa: CASSYSGRAPVRYGYTF
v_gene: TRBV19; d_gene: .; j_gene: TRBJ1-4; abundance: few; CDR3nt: TGTGCCTGGGACGAGGCGGGGCTCGAAAAACTGTTTTTT; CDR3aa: CAWDEAGLEKLFF
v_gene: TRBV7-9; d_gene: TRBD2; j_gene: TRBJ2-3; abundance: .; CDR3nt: TGTGCCAGCAGCTTAGCGGGCGGGAGAGCCGATACGCAGTATTTT; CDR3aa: CASSLAGGRADTQYF
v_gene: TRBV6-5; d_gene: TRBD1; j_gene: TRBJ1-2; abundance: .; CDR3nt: TGTGCCAGCAGTTTCTCCGGGACAGGGGGCGGTGGCTACACCTTC; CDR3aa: CASSFSGTGGGGYTF
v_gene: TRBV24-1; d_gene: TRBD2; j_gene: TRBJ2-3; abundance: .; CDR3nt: TGTGCCACCAGTGATTTTGGGGGGACTAGCGGGGGAGCAGATACGCAGTATTTT; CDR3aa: CATSDFGGTSGGADTQYF
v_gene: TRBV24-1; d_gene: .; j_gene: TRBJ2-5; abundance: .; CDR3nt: TGTGCCACCAGTGTGTCGTCAGAAGAGACCCAGTACTTC; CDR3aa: CATSVSSEETQYF
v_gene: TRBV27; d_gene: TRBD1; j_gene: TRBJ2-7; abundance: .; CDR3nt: TGTGCCAGCAGTCCGGGGACAGGGAGATCCTACGAGCAGTACTTC; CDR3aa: CASSPGTGRSYEQYF
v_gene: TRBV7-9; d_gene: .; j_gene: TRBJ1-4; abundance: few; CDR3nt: TGTGCCAGCAGCCTCTTAGGACTAGATGAACTGTTTTTT; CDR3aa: CASSLLGLDELFF
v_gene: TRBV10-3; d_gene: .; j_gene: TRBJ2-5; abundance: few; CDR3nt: TGTGCCATCAGTGACCCCTACGGGGGGCAGGTAGAGACCCAGTACTTC; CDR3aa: CAISDPYGGQVETQYF
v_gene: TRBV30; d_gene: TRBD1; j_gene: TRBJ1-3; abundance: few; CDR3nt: TGTGCCTGGAAGAGACAGGGGAGAAACACCATATATTTT; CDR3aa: CAWKRQGRNTIYF
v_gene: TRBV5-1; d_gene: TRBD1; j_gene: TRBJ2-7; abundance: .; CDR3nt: TGCGCCAGCAGCTTGGGGCAGGGGGCCACCTACGAGCAGTACTTC; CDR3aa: CASSLGQGATYEQYF
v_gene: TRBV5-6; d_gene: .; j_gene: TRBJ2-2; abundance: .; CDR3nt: TGTGCCAGCAGCTTGGGGCTCTACAGGACCGGGGAGCTGTTTTTT; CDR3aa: CASSLGLYRTGELFF
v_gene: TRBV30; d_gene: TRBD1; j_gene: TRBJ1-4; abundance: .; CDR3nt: TGTGCCTGGAGGCAAAACCCGGGACAGGCCCGTAGGATTGAAAAACTGTTTTTT; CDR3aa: CAWRQNPGQARRIEKLFF
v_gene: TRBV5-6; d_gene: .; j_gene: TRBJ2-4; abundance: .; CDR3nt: TGTGCCAGCAGCTTGGCCTATAGAACAGGGCGGGACATTCAGTACTTC; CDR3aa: CASSLAYRTGRDIQYF
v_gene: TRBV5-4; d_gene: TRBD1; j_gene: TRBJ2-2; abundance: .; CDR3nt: TGTGCCAGCAGCTCCCGGGGACAGGGCAACAACACCGGGGAGCTGTTTTTT; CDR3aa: CASSSRGQGNNTGELFF
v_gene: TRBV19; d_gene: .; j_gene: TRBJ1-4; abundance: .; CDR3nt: TGTGCCAGTAGTATTCTCCTCGAAAGTTGGGGAAAACTGTTTTTT; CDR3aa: CASSILLESWGKLFF
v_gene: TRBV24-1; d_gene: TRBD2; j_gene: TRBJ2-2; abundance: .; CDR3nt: TGTGCCACCGATTCTAGCGGGAGAGGTTATCAACCGAACACCGGGGAGCTGTTTTTT; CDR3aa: CATDSSGRGYQPNTGELFF
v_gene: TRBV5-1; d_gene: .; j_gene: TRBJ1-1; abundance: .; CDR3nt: TGCGCCAGCAGCTCCGGGGGGGGGGTGAAGGGTACTGAAGCTTTCTTT; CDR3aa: CASSSGGGVKGTEAFF
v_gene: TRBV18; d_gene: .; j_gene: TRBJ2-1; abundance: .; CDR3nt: TGTGCCAGCTCACCAGGGCAGGGAGGCTACAATGAGCAGTTCTTC; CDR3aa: CASSPGQGGYNEQFF
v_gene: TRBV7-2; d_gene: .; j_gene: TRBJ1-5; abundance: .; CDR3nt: TGTGCCAGCAGCACCGGTTCCAATCAGCCCCAGCATTTT; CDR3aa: CASSTGSNQPQHF
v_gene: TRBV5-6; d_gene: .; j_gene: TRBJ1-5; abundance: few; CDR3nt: TGTGCCAGCAGCGTCCGGGCCGATCGTGGGCAGCCCCAGCATTTT; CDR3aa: CASSVRADRGQPQHF
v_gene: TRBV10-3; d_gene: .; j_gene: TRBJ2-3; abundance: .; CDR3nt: TGTGCCATCAGTGACAATCCCCGCGGACCCACAGATACGCAGTATTTT; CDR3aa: CAISDNPRGPTDTQYF